Presented here are 20 T cell receptor beta chains from one specimen sequenced in a study of shared clonotypes between healthy human individuals. TCRdb's copy holds only in-frame clones and misses some; the assay was immunoSEQ multiplex PCR. The sample holds approximately 1.1 million clones, about 84% seen once. The source material was memory CD4+ T cells from PBMCs. The subset here: CD45RA-negative fraction. Source of these receptors: a man in his late teens or twenties in good health. Some clones in this sample may be carry-over from other donors' samples.

The rearrangement links TRBV28 to TRBJ1-2; D unresolved. V lost 6 bases, J lost 0 bases, and 26 bases lay in between. CDR1 is MDHEN and CDR2 is SYDVKM in the germline V gene. The CDR3 totals 19 residues. The CDR3 loop reads CASSSGQQYAVVTNYGYTF. The CDR3 DNA reads as TGTGCCAGCAGCTCCGGTCAACAGTATGCGGTTGTGACTAACTATGGCTACACCTTC.

Regarding this clone: This may stem from a read error, because a much larger clone lies one nucleotide away. The chain couples TRBV9 to TRBJ2-3; no reliable D call. In germline, CDR1 is SGDLS, CDR2 YYNGEE. V lost 0 bases to trimming and J lost 4 bases, with 3 bases between them. The CDR3 consists of 12 residues. The CDR3 nucleotides read TGTGCCAGCAGCGTAGCGGCAGATACGCAGTATTTT. Translated, it gives CASSVAADTQYF.

The chain couples TRBV27 to TRBJ2-1; D unresolved. This CDR3 has 15 residues. Per the germline V gene, CDR1 is MNHEY and CDR2 is SMNVEV (reference sequence). V was trimmed by 10 bases and J by 0 bases, leaving 16 bases between them. In nucleotides, the CDR3 is TGTGCCACCCTGCTCAGGCAGAGCTCCTACAATGAGCAGTTCTTC. Protein product: CATLLRQSSYNEQFF.

The gene calls are TRBV6-1 and TRBJ1-1; possibly TRBD1 for D (5 bases). V was pared by 6 bases and J by 3 bases, with 11 bases between. CDR1 MNHNS and CDR2 SASEGT come from the germline V gene. The CDR3 covers 13 residues. The CDR3 DNA reads TGTGCCAGCAGGAGCCAGGGTGACACTGAAGCTTTCTTT. This translates into CASRSQGDTEAFF.

The chain has TRBV2 and TRBJ2-7; TRBD1 aligns across 10 bases. The CDR3 spans 15 residues. After removal of 4 bases from V and 2 bases from J, the junction contained 5 bases not matched to a gene. Germline CDR1 reads SNHLY; CDR2 reads FYNNEI. CDR3 sequence reads: CASSADRGAAYEQYF. CDR3 in DNA: TGTGCCAGCAGTGCGGACAGGGGGGCTGCCTACGAGCAGTACTTC.

The DNA for the CDR3 is TGCGCCAGCAGCTTGGCTACAGGTCTTAATGAAAAACTGTTTTTT. The encoded protein is CASSLATGLNEKLFF. The rearrangement links TRBV5-1 to TRBJ1-4; TRBD1 is a possible D gene (5 bases). V lost 0 bases, J lost 4 bases, and 10 bases lay in between. The CDR3 is made up of 15 amino acids. Germline V gene sequence: CDR1 SGHRS, CDR2 YFSETQ.

The chain has TRBV2 and TRBJ2-2; 11 bases agree with TRBD1. Germline-derived CDR1 and CDR2 are SNHLY and FYNNEI. V shed 8 bases, J shed 4 bases, and the junction held 9 bases outside the gene matches. The CDR3 is made up of 16 amino acids. Written as DNA, the CDR3 is TGTGCCAGCCGTCCGGGGACAGGGGGGATCACCGGGGAGCTGTTTTTT. It specifies CASRPGTGGITGELFF.

Only one count was recorded for this clone. This chain uses TRBV5-1 with TRBJ1-1; TRBD1 matches at 9 bases. V lost 0 bases, J lost 6 bases, and 9 bases stayed unmatched. The CDR3 loop spans 16 amino acids. Germline CDR1 and CDR2: SGHRS and YFSETQ. DNA of the CDR3: TGCGCCAGCAGCTTGGGGACAGGGGAGGAGGTGGCTGAAGCTTTCTTT. It specifies CASSLGTGEEVAEAFF.

The chain couples TRBV28 to TRBJ2-1; 11 nucleotides match TRBD2. Germline lookup yields CDR1 MDHEN and CDR2 SYDVKM. Trimming removed 6 bases from V and 10 bases from J; junction bases left unmatched: 17. The CDR3 length is 17 residues. DNA for the CDR3: TGTGCCAGCAGCTACGCCCGGGGGGCTAGCGGGAGGTCGGAGCAGTTCTTC. Encoded protein: CASSYARGASGRSEQFF.

The V gene is TRBV7-9, the J gene TRBJ2-6; possibly TRBD1 for D (6 bases). Germline-derived CDR1 and CDR2 are SEHNR and FQNEAQ (reference sequence). The V end was cut by 6 bases, the J end by 7 bases, with 10 bases between. The CDR3 sequence is 13 residues long. The CDR3 region is CASSSGTANVLTF. The CDR3 DNA sequence: TGTGCCAGCAGTTCCGGGACAGCCAACGTCCTGACTTTC.

The chain recombines TRBV6-1 with TRBJ2-5; D is tentatively TRBD1 or TRBD2 (5 bases each). This CDR3 region has 15 residues. Germline V lookup: CDR1 MNHNS, CDR2 SASEGT. The ends were cut back, 2 bases at V and 5 bases at J, with 15 bases in the middle. The CDR3 loop reads CASSEMGPGWETQYF. The CDR3 nucleotides read TGTGCCAGCAGTGAAATGGGGCCGGGATGGGAGACCCAGTACTTC.

The chain combines TRBV4-3 with TRBJ2-3; TRBD1 matches 8 bases. The V gene end was trimmed by 1 base and the J gene end by 5 bases; junction bases not matched to a gene: 5. The germline CDR1 and CDR2 sequences are LGHNA and YSLEER. This CDR3 region has 15 residues. CDR3 in amino acids: CASSQGAGGVDTQYF. The DNA for the CDR3 is TGCGCCAGCAGCCAAGGGGCAGGGGGCGTAGATACGCAGTATTTT.

V usage is TRBV4-2 and J usage is TRBJ2-6; possibly TRBD2 for D (6 bases). V lost 0 bases, J lost 11 bases, and 14 bases lay in between. Germline V CDR1 and CDR2: LGHNA, YNFKEQ. The CDR3 loop spans 15 amino acids. The CDR3 region is CASSQDYGGTDVLTF. CDR3 nucleotides: TGTGCCAGCAGCCAAGATTATGGGGGGACCGACGTCCTGACTTTC.

This clone was picked up many times. Other DNA sequences within the sample encode an identical CDR3. The V and J genes are TRBV29-1 and TRBJ1-1, with 10 nucleotides matching TRBD1. Germline CDR1 SQVTM, CDR2 ANQGSEA. The CDR3 covers 15 residues. V was pared by 5 bases and J by 0 bases, with 6 bases of the junction left unmatched. CDR3 sequence: CSVSPGQGMNTEAFF. The CDR3 region has the DNA TGCAGCGTTTCCCCGGGACAGGGGATGAACACTGAAGCTTTCTTT. Full variable domain (missing parts from reference TRBV29-1 and TRBJ1-1): SAVISQKPSRDICQRGTSLTIQCQVDSQVTMMFWYRQQPGQSLTLIATANQGSEATYESGFVIDKFPISRPNLTFSTLTVSNMSPEDSSIYLCSVSPGQGMNTEAFFGQGTRLTVV.

The V call is TRBV9, the J call TRBJ2-7; D remains ambiguous. The ends were cut back, 4 bases at V and 6 bases at J, with 20 bases in the middle. The CDR3 has 15 residues. CDR1 is SGDLS, CDR2 YYNGEE, per germline. As DNA, the CDR3 is TGTGCCAGCAGCCCTGACCCTCAAGGCTCTCTCGAGCAGTACTTC. Protein product: CASSPDPQGSLEQYF.

The chain combines TRBV18 with TRBJ2-1, with a weak D call TRBD2 (5 bases). CDR3 length: 14 amino acids. The germline V gene encodes CDR1 KGHSH and CDR2 LQKENI. Between the trimmed V and J ends, which lost 1 base and 10 bases, there was a span of 14 bases. The DNA of the CDR3 is TGTGCCAGCTCACCACTGGGAGACCCCCGGGAGCAGTTCTTC. Amino acid sequence: CASSPLGDPREQFF.

The J gene is TRBJ1-1, the V gene TRBV28, with D possibly TRBD1 on 6 matching bases. The CDR3 contains 15 residues. V lost 6 bases and J lost 5, with 19 bases in between. Germline CDR1 and CDR2: MDHEN and SYDVKM. DNA for the CDR3: TGTGCCAGCAGCCCGGGAGGGGGAGTAGGAACTGAAGCTTTCTTT. It specifies CASSPGGGVGTEAFF.

CDR3 sequence reads: CASNLWGAPRGGELFF. CDR3 in DNA: TGTGCCAGCAATCTGTGGGGGGCGCCGAGGGGCGGGGAGCTGTTTTTT. The chain links TRBV28 to TRBJ2-2; D tentatively reads TRBD1 or TRBD2 (6 bases each). CDR3 size: 16 residues. Germline values: CDR1 MDHEN, CDR2 SYDVKM. The germline V and J ends were trimmed by 7 bases and 7 bases, with 22 bases remaining between them.

The chain carries TRBV7-8 and TRBJ1-1, with D possibly being TRBD1 (5 bases). The V gene lost 5 bases and the J gene lost 6 bases, with 13 bases spanning the gap. Per the germline V gene, CDR1 is SGHVS and CDR2 is FQNEAQ. There are 13 residues in the CDR3. CDR3 protein: CASSPRTLAEAFF. The CDR3, as DNA: TGTGCCAGCAGCCCGCGGACACTAGCTGAAGCTTTCTTT.

This clone was seen just once. The V call is TRBV5-1, the J call TRBJ2-1; a possible D gene is TRBD2 (6 bases). Between the trimmed V and J ends, which lost 2 bases and 8 bases, there was a span of 11 bases. The CDR3 consists of 13 residues. CDR1 is SGHRS, CDR2 YFSETQ, per germline. The CDR3 loop reads CASSFPSDHEQFF. The CDR3 DNA is TGCGCCAGCAGCTTCCCTAGCGACCATGAGCAGTTCTTC.